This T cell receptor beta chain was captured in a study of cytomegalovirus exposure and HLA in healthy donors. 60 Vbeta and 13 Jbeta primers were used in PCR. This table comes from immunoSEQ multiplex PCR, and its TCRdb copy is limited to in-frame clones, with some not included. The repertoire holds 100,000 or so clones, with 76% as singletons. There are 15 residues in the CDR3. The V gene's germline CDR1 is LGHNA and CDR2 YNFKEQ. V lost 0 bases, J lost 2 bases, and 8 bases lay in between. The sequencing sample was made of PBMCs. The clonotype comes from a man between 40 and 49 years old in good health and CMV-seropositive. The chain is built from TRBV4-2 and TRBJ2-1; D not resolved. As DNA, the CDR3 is TGTGCCAGCAGCCAAGATTTCACAGCCTACAATGAGCAGTTCTTC. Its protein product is CASSQDFTAYNEQFF.